A selection of T cell receptor beta chains follows, all from one sample in a study of Graves' ophthalmopathy and Graves' hyperthyroidism. TCRdb called the multiplex PCR reads again in MiXCR, with one record for every CDR3 protein. The data contain 200,000 to 300,000 distinct CDR3 sequences, 45% of them singletons. The sample comprised peripheral blood. All receptors derive from an adult man with Graves' ophthalmopathy. CDR3s include the opening cysteine and the closing phenylalanine or tryptophan. A D gene is named only where the DNA matches it firmly. Part of the rows lack a size; the others show once, few, many or a class for expanded clones.

d_call: TRBD1; j_call: TRBJ1-3; clone_size: NA; v_call: TRBV9; cdr3_nt: TGTGCCAGCAGCGTGGCCGGGACAGGTTACTCTGGAAACACCATATATTTT; cdr3_aa: CASSVAGTGYSGNTIYF
d_call: NA; j_call: TRBJ2-5; clone_size: NA; v_call: TRBV5-8; cdr3_nt: TGTGCCAGCAGCGCGCTTAAGCGGCAAGAGACCCAGTACTTC; cdr3_aa: CASSALKRQETQYF
d_call: NA; j_call: TRBJ1-3; clone_size: NA; v_call: TRBV28; cdr3_nt: TGTGCCAGCCGAGGAAACACCATATATTTT; cdr3_aa: CASRGNTIYF
d_call: TRBD1; j_call: TRBJ1-1; clone_size: NA; v_call: TRBV5-8; cdr3_nt: TGTGCCAGCAGCTTGGCCTGGGGACAGGGGATGACTGAAGCTTTCTTT; cdr3_aa: CASSLAWGQGMTEAFF
d_call: NA; j_call: TRBJ2-5; clone_size: once; v_call: TRBV20-1; cdr3_nt: TGCAGTGCCACTTTGGGCGCACAAGAGACCCAGTACTTC; cdr3_aa: CSATLGAQETQYF
d_call: NA; j_call: TRBJ1-5; clone_size: NA; v_call: TRBV6-5; cdr3_nt: TGTGCCGCCTCGATTCGGGAATACAATCAGCCCCAGCATTTT; cdr3_aa: CAASIREYNQPQHF
d_call: TRBD2; j_call: TRBJ2-7; clone_size: few; v_call: TRBV20-1; cdr3_nt: TGCAGTGCTAGGGGACTAGCGGGCTACGAGCAGTACTTC; cdr3_aa: CSARGLAGYEQYF
d_call: TRBD1; j_call: TRBJ1-5; clone_size: NA; v_call: TRBV6-1; cdr3_nt: TGTGCCAGCATGAAAGGGACAGGGGGCCACCAGCCCCAGCATTTT; cdr3_aa: CASMKGTGGHQPQHF
d_call: TRBD2; j_call: TRBJ2-7; clone_size: NA; v_call: TRBV5-8; cdr3_nt: TGTGCCAGCAGCTTTGGAGGACTAGCGGGGGGGCAGTACTTC; cdr3_aa: CASSFGGLAGGQYF
d_call: NA; j_call: TRBJ1-5; clone_size: NA; v_call: TRBV6-4; cdr3_nt: TGTGCCAGCAGTGACTCCCCCCCCTTATATCAGCCCCAGCATTTT; cdr3_aa: CASSDSPPLYQPQHF
d_call: TRBD1; j_call: TRBJ1-2; clone_size: few; v_call: TRBV7-2; cdr3_nt: TGTGCCAGCAGCTTGGACAGGGTGGATGGCTACACCTTC; cdr3_aa: CASSLDRVDGYTF
d_call: NA; j_call: TRBJ1-1; clone_size: few; v_call: TRBV28; cdr3_nt: TGTGCCACCACTACGGACAAGAACACTGAAGCTTTCTTT; cdr3_aa: CATTTDKNTEAFF
d_call: NA; j_call: TRBJ2-5; clone_size: few; v_call: TRBV11-3; cdr3_nt: TGTGCCAGCAGCTTAGACGGGGCTCAAGAGACCCAGTACTTC; cdr3_aa: CASSLDGAQETQYF
d_call: NA; j_call: TRBJ2-5; clone_size: NA; v_call: TRBV10-3; cdr3_nt: TGTGCCTATCTTGCGGACGGACAAGAGACCCAGTACTTC; cdr3_aa: CAYLADGQETQYF
d_call: TRBD1; j_call: TRBJ2-7; clone_size: NA; v_call: TRBV29-1; cdr3_nt: TGCAGCGTCACAGGGGGCGATACCTACGAGCAGTACTTC; cdr3_aa: CSVTGGDTYEQYF
d_call: NA; j_call: TRBJ2-2; clone_size: few; v_call: TRBV6-5; cdr3_nt: TGTGCCAGCACTGGACACATGAACACCGGGGAGCTGTTTTTT; cdr3_aa: CASTGHMNTGELFF
d_call: TRBD1; j_call: TRBJ2-2; clone_size: NA; v_call: TRBV7-2; cdr3_nt: TGTGCCAGCAGCTCAGGACAGGGGGGCACCGGGGAGCTGTTTTTT; cdr3_aa: CASSSGQGGTGELFF
d_call: NA; j_call: TRBJ1-5; clone_size: NA; v_call: TRBV7-9; cdr3_nt: TGTGCCAGCAGGCCACCGCCAGGGAGGGAAGTAAATCAGCCCCGGCATTTT; cdr3_aa: CASRPPPGREVNQPRHF
d_call: NA; j_call: TRBJ2-5; clone_size: NA; v_call: TRBV7-6; cdr3_nt: TGTGCCAGCAGCCCCCTCGGGGCAGGGGGGGCAGAGACCCAGTACTTC; cdr3_aa: CASSPLGAGGAETQYF
d_call: TRBD1; j_call: TRBJ1-2; clone_size: NA; v_call: TRBV29-1; cdr3_nt: TGCAGCGCCAGGACAGGGGGCGGAAATAGCTACACCTTC; cdr3_aa: CSARTGGGNSYTF
d_call: TRBD2; j_call: TRBJ2-7; clone_size: few; v_call: TRBV20-1; cdr3_nt: TGCAGTGCTAAAAGAGCGGGAATGGAGCAGTACTTC; cdr3_aa: CSAKRAGMEQYF
d_call: NA; j_call: TRBJ2-5; clone_size: few; v_call: TRBV7-9; cdr3_nt: TGTGCCAGCAGCTCCGGGACCCCCGGGCTGGAGGAGACCCAGTACTTC; cdr3_aa: CASSSGTPGLEETQYF
d_call: TRBD1; j_call: TRBJ1-6; clone_size: NA; v_call: TRBV12-3/TRBV12-4; cdr3_nt: TGTGCCAGCAAACAGGGGTCCTGGGGGGCCCTCCACTTT; cdr3_aa: CASKQGSWGALHF
d_call: TRBD2; j_call: TRBJ2-7; clone_size: NA; v_call: TRBV29-1; cdr3_nt: TGCAGCGTCGGGACTAGCGAGAGCTCCTACGAGCAGTACTTC; cdr3_aa: CSVGTSESSYEQYF
d_call: TRBD1; j_call: TRBJ1-1; clone_size: NA; v_call: TRBV5-1; cdr3_nt: TGCGCCAGCGGGGGACAGGGGGGTATGAACACTGAAGCTTTCTTT; cdr3_aa: CASGGQGGMNTEAFF
d_call: NA; j_call: TRBJ2-3; clone_size: NA; v_call: TRBV10-2; cdr3_nt: TGCGCCAGCAGTGAGTCGATGGTTGGCACAGATACGCAGTATTTT; cdr3_aa: CASSESMVGTDTQYF
d_call: TRBD2; j_call: TRBJ2-7; clone_size: NA; v_call: TRBV19; cdr3_nt: TGTGCCAGTAGTATTACTAGCGGGAGGAACTACGAGCAGTACTTC; cdr3_aa: CASSITSGRNYEQYF
d_call: NA; j_call: TRBJ1-2; clone_size: many; v_call: TRBV29-1; cdr3_nt: TGCAGCGTTGAGGCCAGGTCCCACTATGGCTACACCTTC; cdr3_aa: CSVEARSHYGYTF
d_call: TRBD2; j_call: TRBJ2-5; clone_size: NA; v_call: TRBV12-3/TRBV12-4; cdr3_nt: TGTGCCAGCACCCGGACTAGCGATACCCAAGAGACCCAGTACTTC; cdr3_aa: CASTRTSDTQETQYF
d_call: NA; j_call: TRBJ1-1; clone_size: NA; v_call: TRBV7-2; cdr3_nt: TGTGCCAGCAGCTTAGTGCGGGGAGGTGAAGCTTTCTTT; cdr3_aa: CASSLVRGGEAFF
d_call: NA; j_call: TRBJ1-2; clone_size: once; v_call: TRBV6-1; cdr3_nt: TGTGCCAGCAGCTTGTTGAACAGGGACGACTATGGCTACACCTTC; cdr3_aa: CASSLLNRDDYGYTF
d_call: NA; j_call: TRBJ2-2; clone_size: NA; v_call: TRBV10-1; cdr3_nt: TGCGCCAGCAGCACAGAGAACACCGGGGAGCTGTTTTTT; cdr3_aa: CASSTENTGELFF